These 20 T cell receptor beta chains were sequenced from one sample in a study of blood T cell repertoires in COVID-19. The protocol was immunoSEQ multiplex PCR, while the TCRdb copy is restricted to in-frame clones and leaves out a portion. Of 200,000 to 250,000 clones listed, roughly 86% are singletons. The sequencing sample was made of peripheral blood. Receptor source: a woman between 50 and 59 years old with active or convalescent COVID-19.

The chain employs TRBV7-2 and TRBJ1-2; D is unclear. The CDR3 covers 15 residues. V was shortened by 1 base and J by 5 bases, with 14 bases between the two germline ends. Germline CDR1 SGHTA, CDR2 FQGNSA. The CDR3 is CASSLVVGGNYGYTF. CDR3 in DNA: TGTGCCAGCAGCTTAGTCGTAGGCGGGAATTATGGCTACACCTTC. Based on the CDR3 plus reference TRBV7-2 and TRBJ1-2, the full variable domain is GAGVSQSPSNKVTEKGKDVELRCDPISGHTALYWYRQSLGQGLEFLIYFQGNSAPDKSGLPSDRFSAERTGGSVSTLTIQRTQQEDSAVYLCASSLVVGGNYGYTFGSGTRLTVV.

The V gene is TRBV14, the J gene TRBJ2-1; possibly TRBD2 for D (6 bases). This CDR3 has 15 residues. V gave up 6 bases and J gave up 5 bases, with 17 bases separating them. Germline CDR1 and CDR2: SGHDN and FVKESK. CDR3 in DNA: TGTGCCAGCAGGAACGTGGGGCGGGACGACAATGAGCAGTTCTTC. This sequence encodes CASRNVGRDDNEQFF.

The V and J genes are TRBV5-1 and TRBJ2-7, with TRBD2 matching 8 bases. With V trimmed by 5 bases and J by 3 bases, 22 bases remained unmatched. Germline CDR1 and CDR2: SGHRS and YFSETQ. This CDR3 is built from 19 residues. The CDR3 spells CASSLGRTSRLAVNYEQYF. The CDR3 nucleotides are TGCGCCAGCAGTCTAGGCCGGACTAGCCGGTTAGCGGTAAACTACGAGCAGTACTTC.

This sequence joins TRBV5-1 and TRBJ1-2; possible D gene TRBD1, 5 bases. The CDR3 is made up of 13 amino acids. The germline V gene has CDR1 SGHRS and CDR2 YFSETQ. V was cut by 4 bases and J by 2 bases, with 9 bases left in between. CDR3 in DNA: TGCGCCAGCAGCCCGGACACCAACTATGGCTACACCTTC. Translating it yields CASSPDTNYGYTF.

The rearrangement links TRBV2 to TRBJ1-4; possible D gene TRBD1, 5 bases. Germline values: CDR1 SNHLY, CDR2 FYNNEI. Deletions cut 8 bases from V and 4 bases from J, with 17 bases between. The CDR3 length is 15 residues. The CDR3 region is CASCNLGGLNEKLFF. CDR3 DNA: TGTGCCAGCTGTAACCTCGGGGGACTTAATGAAAAACTGTTTTTT.

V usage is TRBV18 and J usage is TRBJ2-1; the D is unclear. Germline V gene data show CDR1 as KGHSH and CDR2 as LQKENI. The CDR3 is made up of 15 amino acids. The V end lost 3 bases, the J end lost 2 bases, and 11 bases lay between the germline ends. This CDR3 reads CASSPAVIAYNEQFF. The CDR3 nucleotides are TGTGCCAGCTCACCCGCGGTAATAGCCTACAATGAGCAGTTCTTC.

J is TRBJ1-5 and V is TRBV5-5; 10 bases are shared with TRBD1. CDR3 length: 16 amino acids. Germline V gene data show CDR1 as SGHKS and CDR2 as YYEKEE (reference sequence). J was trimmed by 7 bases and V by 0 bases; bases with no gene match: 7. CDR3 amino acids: CASSLGQGASGQPQHF. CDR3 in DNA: TGTGCCAGCAGCTTGGGACAGGGGGCTTCAGGACAGCCCCAGCATTTT.

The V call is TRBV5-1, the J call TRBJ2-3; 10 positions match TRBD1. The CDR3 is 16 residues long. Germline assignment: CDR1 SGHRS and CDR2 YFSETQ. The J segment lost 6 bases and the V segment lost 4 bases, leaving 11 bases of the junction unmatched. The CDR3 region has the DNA TGCGCCAGCAGCCGCCCCGGGACAGGGGCCGCCGATACGCAGTATTTT. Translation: CASSRPGTGAADTQYF.

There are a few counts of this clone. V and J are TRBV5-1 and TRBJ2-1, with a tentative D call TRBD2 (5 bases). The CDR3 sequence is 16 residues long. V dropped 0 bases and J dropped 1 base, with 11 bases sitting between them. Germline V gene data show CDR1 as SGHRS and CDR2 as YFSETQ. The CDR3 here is CASSLVEGGSYNEQFF. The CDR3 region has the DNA TGCGCCAGCAGCTTGGTGGAAGGCGGGTCCTACAATGAGCAGTTCTTC.

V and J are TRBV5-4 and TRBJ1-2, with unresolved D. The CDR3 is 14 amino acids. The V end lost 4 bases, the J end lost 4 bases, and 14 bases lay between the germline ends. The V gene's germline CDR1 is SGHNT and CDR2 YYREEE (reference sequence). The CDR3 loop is CASSPGRGSYGYTF. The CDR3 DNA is TGTGCCAGCAGCCCCGGACGGGGAAGCTATGGCTACACCTTC.

The CDR3 bases are TGCGCCAGCAGCCTCACACAGGGAGGGAGCAATCAGCCCCAGCATTTT. Translated: CASSLTQGGSNQPQHF. The chain couples TRBV4-1 to TRBJ1-5, with D possibly TRBD1 on 6 matching bases. Trimming removed 4 bases at V and 1 base at J, with 14 bases between. Looked up from germline, CDR1 is MGHRA and CDR2 is YSYEKL. There are 16 residues in the CDR3.

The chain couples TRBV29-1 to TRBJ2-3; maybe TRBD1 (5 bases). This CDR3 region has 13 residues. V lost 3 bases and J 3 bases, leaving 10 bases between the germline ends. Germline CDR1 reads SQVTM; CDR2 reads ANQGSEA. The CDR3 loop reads CSVDRVGTDTQYF. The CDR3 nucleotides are TGCAGCGTTGACAGGGTAGGGACAGATACGCAGTATTTT.

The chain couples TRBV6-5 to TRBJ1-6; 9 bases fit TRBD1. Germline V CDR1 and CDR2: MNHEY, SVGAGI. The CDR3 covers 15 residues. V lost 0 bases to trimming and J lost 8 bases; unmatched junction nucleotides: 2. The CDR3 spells CASSYSGQGDSPLHF. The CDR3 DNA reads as TGTGCCAGCAGTTACTCGGGACAGGGCGATTCACCCCTCCACTTT.

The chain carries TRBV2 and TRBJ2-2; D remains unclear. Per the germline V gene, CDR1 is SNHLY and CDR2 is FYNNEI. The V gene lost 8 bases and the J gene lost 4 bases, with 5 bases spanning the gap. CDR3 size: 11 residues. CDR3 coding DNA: TGTGCCAGCTGTCTCACCGGGGAGCTGTTTTTT. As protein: CASCLTGELFF.

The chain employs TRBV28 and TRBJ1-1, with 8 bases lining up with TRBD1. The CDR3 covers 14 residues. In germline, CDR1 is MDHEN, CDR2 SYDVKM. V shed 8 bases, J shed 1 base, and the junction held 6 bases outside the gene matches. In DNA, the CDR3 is TGTGCCAGCTACAGGGGGACGGGGAACACTGAAGCTTTCTTT. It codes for CASYRGTGNTEAFF.

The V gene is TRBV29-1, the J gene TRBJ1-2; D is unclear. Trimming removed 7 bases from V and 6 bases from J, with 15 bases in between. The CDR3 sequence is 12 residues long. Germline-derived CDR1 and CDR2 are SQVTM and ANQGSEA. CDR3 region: CSAITHRDGYTF. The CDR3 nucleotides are TGCAGCGCCATCACTCACCGGGATGGCTACACCTTC.

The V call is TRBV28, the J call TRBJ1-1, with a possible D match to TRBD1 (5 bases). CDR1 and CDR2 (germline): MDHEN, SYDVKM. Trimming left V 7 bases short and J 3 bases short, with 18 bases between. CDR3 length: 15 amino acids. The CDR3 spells CASIRRGTGYTEAFF. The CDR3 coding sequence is TGTGCCAGCATACGTCGGGGGACGGGGTACACTGAAGCTTTCTTT.

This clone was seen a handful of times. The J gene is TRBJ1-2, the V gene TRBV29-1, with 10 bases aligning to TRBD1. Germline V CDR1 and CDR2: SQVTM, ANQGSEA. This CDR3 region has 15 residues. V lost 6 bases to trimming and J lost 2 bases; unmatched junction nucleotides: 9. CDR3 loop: CSVGKDRGQNYGYTF. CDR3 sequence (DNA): TGCAGCGTCGGTAAAGACAGGGGGCAAAACTATGGCTACACCTTC.

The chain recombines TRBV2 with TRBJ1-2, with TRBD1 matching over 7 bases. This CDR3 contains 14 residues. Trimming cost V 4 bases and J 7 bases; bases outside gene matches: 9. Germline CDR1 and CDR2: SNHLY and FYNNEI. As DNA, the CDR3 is TGTGCCAGCAGTGGGGACAGTGGGGGAGGTGGCTACACCTTC. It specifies CASSGDSGGGGYTF.

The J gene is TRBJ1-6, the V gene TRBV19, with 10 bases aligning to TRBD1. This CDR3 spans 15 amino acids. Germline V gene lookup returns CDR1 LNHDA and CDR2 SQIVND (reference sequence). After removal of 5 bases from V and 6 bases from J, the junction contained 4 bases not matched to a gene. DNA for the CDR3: TGTGCCAGTAGTCCACGGACAGGGGGTAATTCACCCCTCCACTTT. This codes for CASSPRTGGNSPLHF. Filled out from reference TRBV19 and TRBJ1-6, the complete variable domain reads DGGITQSPKYLFRKEGQNVTLSCEQNLNHDAMYWYRQDPGQGLRLIYYSQIVNDFQKGDIAEGYSVSREKKESFPLTVTSAQKNPTAFYLCASSPRTGGNSPLHFGNGTRLTVT.